This note documents a single TCR beta chain sequence. The sample is drawn from a study of PD-1 and CTLA-4 blockade in melanoma. Generated by immunoSEQ multiplex PCR, the TCRdb table keeps only in-frame clones and is missing some. The sample has tens of thousands of clones, roughly 91% seen once; the top ten hold approximately 8%. Germline V gene lookup returns CDR1 SGHDN and CDR2 FVKESK. The CDR3 runs to 13 residues. V was clipped by 5 bases and J by 2 bases, with 10 bases between them. The chain employs TRBV14 and TRBJ2-7; D is ambiguous. Source: CD8+ T cells from peripheral blood, taken before anti-PD-1 treatment. This TCR was recovered from a human donor with melanoma. The DNA for the CDR3 is TGTGCCAGCAGCACGACGGAAGCCTACGAGCAGTACTTC. Translating it yields CASSTTEAYEQYF.